This T cell receptor beta chain is from a study of T-cell reconstitution after alpha-beta-depleted transplantation in children (dated by TCRdb to about 2016). About the investigation overall: Using TCR repertoire profiling, the study quantitatively followed how T-cell immune reconstitution unfolded in children after TCRalphabeta/CD19-depleted allogeneic hematopoietic cell transplantation.

The CDR3 goes from the cysteine to the phenylalanine over 15 residues. The CDR3 DNA has 45 bases and is translated from base 1. CDR1 and CDR2 were assigned from the germline V gene as SGHTA and FQGNSA. Trimming removed 4 bases from V and 4 bases from J; the gene matches leave 9 bases unexplained. The library was produced with PCR. TCRdb records Illumina HiSeq 2500 as the sequencer. TCR libraries were prepared with molecular barcoding, using unique molecular identifiers to normalize TCRbeta repertoire quantification. TCRdb reworked the public reads: Q25 trimming with fastp, MiXCR clone assembly, productive beta chains retained. For every CDR3 protein sequence, its rows merge into one entry that carries the most common genes and DNA. The sample contains approximately 400,000 distinct CDR3 sequences, 11% of them found a single time. In total, the top ten clones hold about 5% of the sample. Remarks on this clonotype: The antigen this receptor binds is unknown. Per-nucleotide qualities are absent, and no much larger clonotype sits a single base away.

This TCR was sampled from a human donor who donated a stem cell graft to a child with acute myeloid leukemia. In this chain, TRBV7-2 is recombined with TRBJ1-1; TRBD1 fits 7 bases in the junction. The input for sequencing was PBMCs from the stem cell graft donor, taken from the stem cell graft. The CDR3 has the sequence CASSSYRGTSTEAFF. In nucleotides, the sequence is TGTGCCAGCAGCTCGTACAGGGGAACGAGCACTGAAGCTTTCTTT.